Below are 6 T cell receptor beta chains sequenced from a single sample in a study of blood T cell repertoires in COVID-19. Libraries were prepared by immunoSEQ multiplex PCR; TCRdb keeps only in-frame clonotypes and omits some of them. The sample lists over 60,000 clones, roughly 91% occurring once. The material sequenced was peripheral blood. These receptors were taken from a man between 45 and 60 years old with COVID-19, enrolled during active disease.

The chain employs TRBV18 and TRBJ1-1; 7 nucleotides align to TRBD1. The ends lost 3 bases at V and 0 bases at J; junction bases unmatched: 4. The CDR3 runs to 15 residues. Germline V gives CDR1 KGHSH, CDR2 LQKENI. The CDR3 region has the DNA TGTGCCAGCTCACCGCCGGACAGGCTGAACACTGAAGCTTTCTTT. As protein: CASSPPDRLNTEAFF.

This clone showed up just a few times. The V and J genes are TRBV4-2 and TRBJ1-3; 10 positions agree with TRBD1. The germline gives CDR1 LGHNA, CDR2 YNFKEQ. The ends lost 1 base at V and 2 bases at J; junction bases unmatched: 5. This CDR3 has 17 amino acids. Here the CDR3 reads CASSQAGTGATGNTIYF. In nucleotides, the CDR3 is TGTGCCAGCAGCCAAGCCGGGACAGGGGCTACTGGAAACACCATATATTTT.

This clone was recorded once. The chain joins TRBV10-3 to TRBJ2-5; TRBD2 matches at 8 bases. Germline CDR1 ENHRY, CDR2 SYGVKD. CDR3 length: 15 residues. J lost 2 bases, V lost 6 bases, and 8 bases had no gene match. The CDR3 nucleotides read TGTGCCATCAGAGGGAGCGGGAGAAGACAAGAGACCCAGTACTTC. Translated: CAIRGSGRRQETQYF.

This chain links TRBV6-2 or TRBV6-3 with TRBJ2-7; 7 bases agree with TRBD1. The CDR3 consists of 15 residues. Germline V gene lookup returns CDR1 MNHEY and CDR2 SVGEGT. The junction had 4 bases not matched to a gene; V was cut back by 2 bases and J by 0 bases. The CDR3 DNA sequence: TGTGCCAGCAGTTACGGGAGACAGGGCTCCTACGAGCAGTACTTC. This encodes CASSYGRQGSYEQYF.

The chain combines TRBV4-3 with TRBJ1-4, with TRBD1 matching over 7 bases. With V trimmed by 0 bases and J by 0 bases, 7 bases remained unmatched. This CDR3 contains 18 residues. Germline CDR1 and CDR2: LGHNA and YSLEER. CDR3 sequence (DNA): TGCGCCAGCAGCCAAGATCTTAGGCAGGGGGCAACTAATGAAAAACTGTTTTTT. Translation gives CASSQDLRQGATNEKLFF.

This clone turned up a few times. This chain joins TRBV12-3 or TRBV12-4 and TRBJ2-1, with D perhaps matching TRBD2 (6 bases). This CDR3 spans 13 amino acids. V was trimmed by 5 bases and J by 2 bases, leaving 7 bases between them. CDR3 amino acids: CASSRGTYNEQFF. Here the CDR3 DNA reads TGTGCCAGCAGTCGCGGGACCTACAATGAGCAGTTCTTC.